A single sample is the source of the 17 T cell receptor beta chains below, sequenced in a study of regulatory T cells in long-lasting Graves disease. iRepertoire HTBI primers and Arm-PCR of CDR3 regions built TCR beta libraries. Via MiXCR, TCRdb re-called the multiplex PCR reads, giving one row per CDR3 protein. The data show roughly 400,000 distinct CDR3 sequences, approximately 16% seen once. Time point specified: newly diagnosed GD, antithyroid drugs for less than 3 months. TCR sequences were obtained from RNA taken from PBMCs. This sample also appeared in a second study, on T cells in Graves' hyperthyroidism and ophthalmopathy.

The sample consisted of peripheral blood mononuclear cells (PBMCs), taken at new diagnosis, from a patient treated with antithyroid drugs. These receptors all stem from a woman aged 40 to 49 with Graves disease.

This clonotype was counted many times. V and J are TRBV3-1 and TRBJ2-7; D is unclear. Germline V CDR1 and CDR2: LGHDT, YNNKEL (reference sequence). V was trimmed by 3 bases and J by 3 bases, leaving 6 bases between them. The CDR3 runs 12 residues. CDR3 sequence: CASSQFSYEQYF. The CDR3 region has the DNA TGTGCCAGCAGCCAGTTCAGCTACGAGCAGTACTTC.

There are many counts of this clonotype. This rearrangement joins TRBV30 to TRBJ2-2, with TRBD2 matching over 7 bases. CDR1 is GTSNPN and CDR2 is SVGIG in the germline V gene (reference sequence). V was pared by 0 bases and J by 1 base, with 5 bases of the junction left unmatched. CDR3 length: 16 residues. CDR3 coding DNA: TGTGCCTGGAGTGTACCTAGCGGAAAGAACACCGGGGAGCTGTTTTTT. Amino acid sequence: CAWSVPSGKNTGELFF.

Concerning this clonotype: A read error may be the cause here, since a much bigger clone is one base away. The DNA for the CDR3 is TGTGCCAGCGGTTATGTAGGGGGCGTCGATGAGACCCAGTACTTC. This sequence encodes CASGYVGGVDETQYF. This rearrangement joins TRBV6-5 to TRBJ2-5; 7 nucleotides line up with TRBD1. This CDR3 region has 15 residues. CDR1 is MNHEY, CDR2 SVGAGI, per germline.

This clonotype was counted ten times or more. The DNA is left out, because the CDR3 cannot be placed on it with certainty; the CDR3 is given as TCRdb lists it. The CDR3 spells CASSPRTSGTVVLGGSCFF. This chain uses TRBV11-2 with TRBJ2-2; the table's D call, TRBD2, has no DNA check behind it. Ends included, the CDR3 has 19 residues. Germline assignment: CDR1 SGHAT and CDR2 FQNNGV.

This clonotype was recorded a few times. The CDR3 reads CASSEGDTIYF. CDR3 DNA: TGTGCCAGCAGCGAAGGGGACACCATATATTTT. This chain connects TRBV7-9 to TRBJ1-3; the D gene is possibly TRBD1 (5 bases). With 5 bases removed from V and 8 bases from J, the gap between germline ends came to 7 bases. Germline assignment: CDR1 SEHNR and CDR2 FQNEAQ (reference sequence). The CDR3 totals 11 residues.

This clonotype was observed a handful of times. The gene calls are TRBV14 and TRBJ1-2, with a weak D call TRBD1 (5 bases). The CDR3 covers 16 residues. The germline V gene encodes CDR1 SGHDN and CDR2 FVKESK. The V gene lost 1 base and the J gene lost 2 bases, with 14 bases spanning the gap. The CDR3 coding sequence is TGTGCCAGCAGCCAAGGTTTCAGGGAGGGGAACTATGGCTACACCTTC. Its protein product is CASSQGFREGNYGYTF. The whole variable domain, filled in from reference TRBV14 and TRBJ1-2, reads EAGVTQFPSHSVIEKGQTVTLRCDPISGHDNLYWYRRVMGKEIKFLLHFVKESKQDESGMPNNRFLAERTGGTYSTLKVQPAELEDSGVYFCASSQGFREGNYGYTFGSGTRLTVV.

In its sample, this clonotype was seen many times. The chain joins TRBV2 to TRBJ2-7; D tentatively reads TRBD1 or TRBD2 (5 bases each). The V gene lost 3 bases and the J gene lost 2 bases, with 20 bases spanning the gap. Germline CDR1 is SNHLY and CDR2 is FYNNEI. The CDR3 spans 17 residues. The CDR3 protein is CASSDGARAGVTYEQYF. CDR3 DNA sequence: TGTGCCAGCAGTGATGGGGCGAGGGCAGGCGTTACCTACGAGCAGTACTTC.

This clonotype occurred many times. The chain's CDR3 is CASSMGNIATNEKLFF. Written as DNA, the CDR3 is TGTGCCAGTAGTATGGGGAACATCGCAACTAATGAAAAACTGTTTTTT. V usage is TRBV19 and J usage is TRBJ1-4; the D is unclear. CDR1 LNHDA and CDR2 SQIVND come from the germline V gene (reference sequence). With 3 bases removed from V and 0 bases from J, the gap between germline ends came to 11 bases. This CDR3 is built from 16 residues.

This clonotype showed up just a few times. This chain uses TRBV10-3 with TRBJ2-7; possible D gene TRBD2, 6 bases. In germline, CDR1 is ENHRY, CDR2 SYGVKD. V dropped 1 base and J dropped 3 bases, with 13 bases sitting between them. The CDR3 is 15 amino acids. The CDR3 region is CAISEFWQGGYEQYF. The CDR3 nucleotides read TGTGCCATCAGTGAGTTTTGGCAGGGAGGCTACGAGCAGTACTTC.

This clonotype was observed a few times. The chain uses TRBV29-1 and TRBJ2-3, with 8 bases matching TRBD2. Germline V gene sequence: CDR1 SQVTM, CDR2 ANQGSEA. With 4 bases clipped from V and 1 base from J, the junction kept 4 bases outside the gene matches. CDR3 length: 14 amino acids. This CDR3 reads CSVGPGGGTDTQYF. CDR3 DNA: TGCAGCGTTGGACCGGGAGGGGGCACAGATACGCAGTATTTT.

V and J are TRBV4-1 and TRBJ1-6; TRBD1 agrees at 9 bases. The CDR3 is made up of 15 amino acids. Trimming at V came to 1 base and at J to 9 bases, leaving 4 bases not matched to a gene. Germline assignment: CDR1 MGHRA and CDR2 YSYEKL. The CDR3, as DNA: TGCGCCAGCAGCCAAGTGGGACAGGGTATTTCACCCCTCCACTTT. This translates into CASSQVGQGISPLHF.

This clonotype showed up many times. The chain employs TRBV6-2 or TRBV6-3 and TRBJ2-5, with D perhaps matching TRBD2 (6 bases). The length of the CDR3 is 19 residues. In germline, CDR1 is MNHEY, CDR2 SVGEGT. Trimming pared 0 bases from V and 5 bases from J, leaving 25 bases between. The CDR3: CASSYSPHNLRDLGETQYF. The CDR3 nucleotides are TGTGCCAGCAGTTACTCCCCACACAACCTCCGGGACTTGGGGGAGACCCAGTACTTC.

This clonotype was counted only a few times. The rearrangement joins TRBV5-1 to TRBJ1-5; 9 positions match TRBD1. V was clipped by 4 bases and J by 1 base; unmatched bases: 6. Germline V gives CDR1 SGHRS, CDR2 YFSETQ. The CDR3 contains 16 residues. CDR3 DNA sequence: TGCGCCAGCAGCCCGGGTGGACAGGGGAGCAATCAGCCCCAGCATTTT. It encodes CASSPGGQGSNQPQHF.

J is TRBJ1-5 and V is TRBV19, with D unresolved. The ends were cut back, 4 bases at V and 0 bases at J, with 7 bases in the middle. CDR3 length equals 14 residues. Germline-derived CDR1 and CDR2 are LNHDA and SQIVND (reference sequence). The CDR3 loop reads CASSKAGSNQPQHF. In nucleotides, the CDR3 is TGTGCCAGTAGTAAGGCAGGTAGCAATCAGCCCCAGCATTTT.

This clonotype has ten or more counts. The rearrangement uses TRBV30 and TRBJ1-6; the D gene is possibly TRBD1 (5 bases). The germline gives CDR1 GTSNPN, CDR2 SVGIG (reference sequence). The CDR3 extends over 13 amino acids. The ends were cut back, 3 bases at V and 9 bases at J, with 12 bases in the middle. The DNA of the CDR3 is TGTGCCTGGAGCCAGGGTTATGGTTCACCCCTCCACTTT. Its translation: CAWSQGYGSPLHF.

In its sample, this clonotype was seen many times. V and J are TRBV9 and TRBJ2-1, with 9 bases matching TRBD1. CDR1 and CDR2 (germline): SGDLS, YYNGEE. J lost 0 bases, V lost 0 bases, and 4 bases had no gene match. CDR3 length: 17 residues. CDR3 sequence reads: CASSVATGGRSYNEQFF. As DNA, the CDR3 is TGTGCCAGCAGCGTAGCGACAGGGGGACGCTCCTACAATGAGCAGTTCTTC.

This clonotype was picked up a small number of times. The V call is TRBV6-4, the J call TRBJ2-1; D possibly corresponds to TRBD1 (5 bases). The CDR3 length is 14 residues. Germline loops: CDR1 MRHNA, CDR2 SNTAGT. V lost 0 bases and J 14 bases, leaving 17 bases between the germline ends. The CDR3, as DNA: TGTGCCAGCAGTGACTCGGTAGGGGCTGGGGTCAAGTTCTTC. It encodes CASSDSVGAGVKFF.